One and the same sample provided the 7 T cell receptor beta chains below, sequenced in a study of T cells after yellow fever vaccination. MiXCR, run by TCRdb on the 5' RACE reads, gives a single entry per CDR3 protein. This sample has some 300,000 distinct CDR3 sequences, with about 8.3% found just once. Sequencing was performed on PBMCs, taken around 45 days after the first yellow fever vaccination. These receptor sequences come from a man aged 18-30 years who received the YFV17D yellow fever vaccine.

This clonotype was seen more than once but under ten times. In DNA, the CDR3 is TGTGCTAGTGGTTTTTTGCTTCGGGACAGAAACACCGGGGAGCTGTTTTTT. It is translated as CASGFLLRDRNTGELFF. V is TRBV12-5 and J is TRBJ2-2; 7 positions agree with TRBD1. The V segment lost 3 bases and the J segment 2 bases; nucleotides outside the gene matches: 9. The CDR3 length is 17 residues. The germline V gene has CDR1 LGHNT and CDR2 FRNRAP.

Ten or more counts support this clonotype. DNA for the CDR3: TGTGCCAGCAGCTCCATAGTAGCGGGGGACTACGAGCAGTACTTC. Its translation: CASSSIVAGDYEQYF. The chain employs TRBV13 and TRBJ2-7, with 9 bases aligning to TRBD2. V dropped 4 bases and J dropped 3; count of bases not matched to a gene: 7. Per the germline V gene, CDR1 is PRHDT and CDR2 is FYEKMQ (reference sequence). The CDR3 is made up of 15 amino acids.

This clonotype was seen repeatedly, ten times or more. The chain employs TRBV4-1 and TRBJ1-5; the D gene is possibly TRBD1 (5 bases). There are 13 residues in the CDR3. The V gene's germline CDR1 is MGHRA and CDR2 YSYEKL. Deletions cut 2 bases from V and 4 bases from J, with 6 bases between. The CDR3 reads CASSQQGNQPQHF. The CDR3 DNA follows: TGCGCCAGCAGCCAACAGGGAAATCAGCCCCAGCATTTT.

J is TRBJ1-6 and V is TRBV28; D remains unclear. The CDR3 runs to 19 residues. Looked up from germline, CDR1 is MDHEN and CDR2 is SYDVKM. V was pared by 5 bases and J by 0 bases, with 20 bases between. CDR3 DNA sequence: TGTGCCAGCAGTCCTCCCCTTGGAAAACTGAGCTCCTATAATTCACCCCTCCACTTT. It encodes CASSPPLGKLSSYNSPLHF.

V usage is TRBV2 and J usage is TRBJ2-1; weak D call: TRBD2 (5 bases). CDR3 size: 12 residues. Germline CDR1 reads SNHLY; CDR2 reads FYNNEI. V was clipped by 7 bases and J by 7 bases, with 11 bases between them. CDR3 bases: TGTGCCAGCACTTTTCTAGCAAATGAGCAGTTCTTC. Translating gives CASTFLANEQFF.

The V and J genes are TRBV20-1 and TRBJ1-5, with D possibly being TRBD1 (5 bases). CDR1 and CDR2 (germline): DFQATT, SNEGSKA (reference sequence). The CDR3 consists of 15 residues. The V end lost 0 bases, the J end lost 4 bases, and 13 bases lay between the germline ends. CDR3 in amino acids: CSARDRRGGNQPQHF. CDR3 in DNA: TGCAGTGCTAGAGATAGGAGGGGTGGGAATCAGCCCCAGCATTTT.

The rearrangement uses TRBV21-1 and TRBJ2-3; the table's D call, TRBD1, has no DNA check behind it. TRBV21-1 is a listed pseudogene. The CDR3 runs to 16 residues. CDR3 coding DNA: TGTGCCAGCAGCCCCAGCAACGGACGGGGGTCAGATACGCAGTATTTT. Amino acid sequence: CASSPSNGRGSDTQYF.